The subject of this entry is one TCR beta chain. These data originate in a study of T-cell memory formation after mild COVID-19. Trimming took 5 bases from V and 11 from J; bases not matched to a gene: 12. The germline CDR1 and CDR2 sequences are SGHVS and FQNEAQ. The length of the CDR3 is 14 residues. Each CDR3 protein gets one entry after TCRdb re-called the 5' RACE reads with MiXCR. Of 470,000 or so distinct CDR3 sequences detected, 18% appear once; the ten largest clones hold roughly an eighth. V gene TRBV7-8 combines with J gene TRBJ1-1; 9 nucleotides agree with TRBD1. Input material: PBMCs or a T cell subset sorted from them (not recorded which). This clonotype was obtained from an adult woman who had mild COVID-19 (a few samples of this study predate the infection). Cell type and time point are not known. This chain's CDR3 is CASSPPRYRGPAFF. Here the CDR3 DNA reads TGTGCCAGCAGCCCACCCCGATACAGGGGGCCGGCTTTCTTT. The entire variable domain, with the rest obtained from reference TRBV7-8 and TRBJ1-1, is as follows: GAGVSQSPRYKVAKRGQDVALRCDPISGHVSLFWYQQALGQGPEFLTYFQNEAQLDKSGLPSDRFFAERPEGSVSTLKIQRTQQEDSAVYLCASSPPRYRGPAFFGQGTRLTVV.